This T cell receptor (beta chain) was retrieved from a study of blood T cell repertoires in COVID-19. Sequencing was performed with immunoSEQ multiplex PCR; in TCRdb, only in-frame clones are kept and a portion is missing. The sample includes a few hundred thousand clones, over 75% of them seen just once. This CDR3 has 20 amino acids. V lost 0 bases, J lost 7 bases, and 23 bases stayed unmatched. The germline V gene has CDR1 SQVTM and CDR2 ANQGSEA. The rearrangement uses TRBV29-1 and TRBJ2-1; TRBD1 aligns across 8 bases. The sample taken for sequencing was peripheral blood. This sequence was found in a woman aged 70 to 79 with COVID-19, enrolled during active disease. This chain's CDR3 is CSVEDPIGQGSRLSANEQFF. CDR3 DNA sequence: TGCAGCGTTGAAGATCCCATCGGACAGGGTTCCCGTCTATCGGCGAATGAGCAGTTCTTC.